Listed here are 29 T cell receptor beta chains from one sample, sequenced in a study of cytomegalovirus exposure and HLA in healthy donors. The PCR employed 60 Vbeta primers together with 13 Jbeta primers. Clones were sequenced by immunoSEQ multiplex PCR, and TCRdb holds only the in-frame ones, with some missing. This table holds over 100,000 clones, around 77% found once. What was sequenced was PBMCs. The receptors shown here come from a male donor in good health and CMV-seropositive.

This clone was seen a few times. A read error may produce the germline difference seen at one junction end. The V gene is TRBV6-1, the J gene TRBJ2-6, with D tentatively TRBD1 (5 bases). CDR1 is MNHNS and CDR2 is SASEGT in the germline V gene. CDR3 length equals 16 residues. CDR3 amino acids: CASSELGGSGANGLTF. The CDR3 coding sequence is TGTGCCAGCAGTGAACTCGGTGGCTCTGGGGCCAACGGCCTGACTTTC.

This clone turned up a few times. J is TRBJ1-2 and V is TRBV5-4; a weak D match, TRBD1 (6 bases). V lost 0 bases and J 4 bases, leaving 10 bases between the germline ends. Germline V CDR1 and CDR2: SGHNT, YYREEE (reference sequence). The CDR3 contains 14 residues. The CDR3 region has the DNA TGTGCCAGCAGCTTGGAAAGGACAGCCTATGGCTACACCTTC. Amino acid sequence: CASSLERTAYGYTF.

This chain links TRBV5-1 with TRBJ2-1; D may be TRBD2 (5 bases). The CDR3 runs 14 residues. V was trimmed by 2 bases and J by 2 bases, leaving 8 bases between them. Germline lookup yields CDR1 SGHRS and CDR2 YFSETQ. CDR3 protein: CASSFEAAYNEQFF. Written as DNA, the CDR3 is TGCGCCAGCAGCTTTGAAGCGGCCTACAATGAGCAGTTCTTC.

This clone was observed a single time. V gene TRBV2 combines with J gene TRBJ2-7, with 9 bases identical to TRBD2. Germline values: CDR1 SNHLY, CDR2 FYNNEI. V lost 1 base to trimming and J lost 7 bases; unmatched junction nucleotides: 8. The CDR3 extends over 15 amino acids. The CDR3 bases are TGTGCCAGCAGTGAAGTTGGTAGCGGGAGATTAGAGCAGTACTTC. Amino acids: CASSEVGSGRLEQYF.

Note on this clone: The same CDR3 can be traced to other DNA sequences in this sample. CDR3 amino acids: CASSSPGLPDTQYF. The CDR3 DNA reads as TGTGCCAGCAGCTCCCCGGGACTACCAGATACGCAGTATTTT. The chain joins TRBV7-2 to TRBJ2-3, with TRBD2 matching 7 bases. Germline V lookup: CDR1 SGHTA, CDR2 FQGNSA. This CDR3 spans 14 amino acids. V was pared by 4 bases and J by 4 bases, with 5 bases of the junction left unmatched.

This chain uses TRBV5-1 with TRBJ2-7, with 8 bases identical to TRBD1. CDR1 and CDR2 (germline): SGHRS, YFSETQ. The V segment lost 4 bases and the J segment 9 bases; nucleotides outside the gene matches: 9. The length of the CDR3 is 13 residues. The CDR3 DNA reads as TGCGCCAGCAGCGGCGACAGGGGCGATGTGCAGTACTTC. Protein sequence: CASSGDRGDVQYF.

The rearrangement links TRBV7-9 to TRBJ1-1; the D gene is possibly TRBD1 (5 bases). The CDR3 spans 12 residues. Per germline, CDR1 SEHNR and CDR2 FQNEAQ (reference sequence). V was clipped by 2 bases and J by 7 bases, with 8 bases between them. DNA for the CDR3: TGTGCCAGCAGCTTACCAGACAGTGAAGCTTTCTTT. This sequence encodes CASSLPDSEAFF.

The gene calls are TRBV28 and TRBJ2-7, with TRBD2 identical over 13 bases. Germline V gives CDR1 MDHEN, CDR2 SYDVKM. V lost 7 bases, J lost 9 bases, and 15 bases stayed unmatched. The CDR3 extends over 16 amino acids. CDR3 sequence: CASTVSLTSGRARQYF. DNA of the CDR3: TGTGCCAGCACCGTTTCCCTTACTAGCGGGAGGGCCCGGCAGTACTTC.

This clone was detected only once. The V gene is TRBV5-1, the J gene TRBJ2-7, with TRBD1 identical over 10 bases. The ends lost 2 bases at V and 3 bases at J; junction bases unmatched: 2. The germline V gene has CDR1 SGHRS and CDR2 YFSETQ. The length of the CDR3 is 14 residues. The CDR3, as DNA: TGCGCCAGCAGCTTTCGGACAGGGGGCTACGAGCAGTACTTC. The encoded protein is CASSFRTGGYEQYF.

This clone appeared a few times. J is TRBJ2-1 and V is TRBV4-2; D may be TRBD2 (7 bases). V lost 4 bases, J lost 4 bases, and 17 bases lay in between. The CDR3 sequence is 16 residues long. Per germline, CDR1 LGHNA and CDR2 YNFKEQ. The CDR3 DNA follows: TGTGCCAGCAGCCTTGAAGGGGGGGGCCTATACAATGAGCAGTTCTTC. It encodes CASSLEGGGLYNEQFF.

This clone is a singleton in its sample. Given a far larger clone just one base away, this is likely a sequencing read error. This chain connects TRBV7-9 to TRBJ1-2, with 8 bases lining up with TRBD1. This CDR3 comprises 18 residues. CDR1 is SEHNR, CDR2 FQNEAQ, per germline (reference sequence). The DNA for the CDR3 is TGTGCCAGCAGCTCCCCCGGGGACAGGCTTCAAGCTAACTATGGCTGCACCTTC. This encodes CASSSPGDRLQANYGCTF.

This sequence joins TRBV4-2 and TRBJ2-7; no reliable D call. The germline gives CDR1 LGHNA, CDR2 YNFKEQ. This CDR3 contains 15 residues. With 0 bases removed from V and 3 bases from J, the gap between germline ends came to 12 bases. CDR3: CASSQDDSTYYEQYF. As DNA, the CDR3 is TGTGCCAGCAGCCAAGACGACTCAACCTACTACGAGCAGTACTTC.

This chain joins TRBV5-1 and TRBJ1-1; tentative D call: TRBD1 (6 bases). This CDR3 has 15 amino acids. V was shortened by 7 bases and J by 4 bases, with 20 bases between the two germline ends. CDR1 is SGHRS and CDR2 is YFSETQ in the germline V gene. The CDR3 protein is CASGKWGGKGTEAFF. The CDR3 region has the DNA TGCGCCAGCGGGAAGTGGGGGGGCAAGGGCACTGAAGCTTTCTTT.

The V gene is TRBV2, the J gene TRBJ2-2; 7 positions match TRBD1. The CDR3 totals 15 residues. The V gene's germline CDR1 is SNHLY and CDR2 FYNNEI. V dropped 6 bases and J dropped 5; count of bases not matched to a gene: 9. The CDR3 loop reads CASRMGTARTGELFF. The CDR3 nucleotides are TGTGCCAGCAGGATGGGGACAGCGAGGACCGGGGAGCTGTTTTTT.

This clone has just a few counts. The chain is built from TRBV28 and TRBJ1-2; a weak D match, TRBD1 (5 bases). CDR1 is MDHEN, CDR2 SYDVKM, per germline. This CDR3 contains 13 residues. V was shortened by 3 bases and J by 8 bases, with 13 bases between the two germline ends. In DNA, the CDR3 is TGTGCCAGCAGTTTTAAGGGGCCAACCGGCTACACCTTC. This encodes CASSFKGPTGYTF.

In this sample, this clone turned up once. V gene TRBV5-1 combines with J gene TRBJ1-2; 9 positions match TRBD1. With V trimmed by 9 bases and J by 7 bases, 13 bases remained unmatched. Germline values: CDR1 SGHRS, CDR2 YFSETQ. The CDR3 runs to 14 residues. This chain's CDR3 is CATQGGQGHGGYTF. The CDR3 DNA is TGCGCCACCCAAGGGGGACAGGGTCACGGTGGCTACACCTTC. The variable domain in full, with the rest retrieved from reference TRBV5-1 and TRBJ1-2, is KAGVTQTPRYLIKTRGQQVTLSCSPISGHRSVSWYQQTPGQGLQFLFEYFSETQRNKGNFPGRFSGRQFSNSRSEMNVSTLELGDSALYLCATQGGQGHGGYTFGSGTRLTVV.

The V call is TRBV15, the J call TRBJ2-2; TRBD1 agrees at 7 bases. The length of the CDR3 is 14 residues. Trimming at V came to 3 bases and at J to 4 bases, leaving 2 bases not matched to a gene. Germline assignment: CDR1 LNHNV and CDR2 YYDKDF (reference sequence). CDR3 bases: TGTGCCACCAGCAGGGGACAGACCACCGGGGAGCTGTTTTTT. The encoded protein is CATSRGQTTGELFF.

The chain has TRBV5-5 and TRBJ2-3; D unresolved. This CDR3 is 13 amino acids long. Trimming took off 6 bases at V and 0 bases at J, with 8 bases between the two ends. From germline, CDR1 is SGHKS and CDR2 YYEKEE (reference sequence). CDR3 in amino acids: CASTFGSTDTQYF. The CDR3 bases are TGTGCCAGCACCTTCGGGAGCACAGATACGCAGTATTTT. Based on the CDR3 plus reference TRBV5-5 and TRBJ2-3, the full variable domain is DAGVTQSPTHLIKTRGQQVTLRCSPISGHKSVSWYQQVLGQGPQFIFQYYEKEERGRGNFPDRFSARQFPNYSSELNVNALLLGDSALYLCASTFGSTDTQYFGPGTRLTVL.

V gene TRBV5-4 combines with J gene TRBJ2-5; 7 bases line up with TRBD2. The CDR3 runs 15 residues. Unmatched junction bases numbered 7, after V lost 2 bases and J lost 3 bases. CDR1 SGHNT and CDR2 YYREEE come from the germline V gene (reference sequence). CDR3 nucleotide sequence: TGTGCCAGCAGCTTCCGCCGGGCGGGGGAAGAGACCCAGTACTTC. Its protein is CASSFRRAGEETQYF. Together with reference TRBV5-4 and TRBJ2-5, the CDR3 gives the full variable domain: ETGVTQSPTHLIKTRGQQVTLRCSSQSGHNTVSWYQQALGQGPQFIFQYYREEENGRGNFPPRFSGLQFPNYSSELNVNALELDDSALYLCASSFRRAGEETQYFGPGTRLLVL.

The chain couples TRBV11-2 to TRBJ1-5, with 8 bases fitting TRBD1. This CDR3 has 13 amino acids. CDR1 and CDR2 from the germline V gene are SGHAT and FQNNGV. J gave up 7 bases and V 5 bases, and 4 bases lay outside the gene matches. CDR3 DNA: TGTGCCAGCAGCATGACAGGGGCGCAGCCCCAGCATTTT. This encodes CASSMTGAQPQHF.

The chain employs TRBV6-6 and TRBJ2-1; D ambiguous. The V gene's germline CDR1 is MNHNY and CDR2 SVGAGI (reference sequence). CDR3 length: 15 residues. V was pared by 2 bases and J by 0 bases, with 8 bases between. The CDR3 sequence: CASSYDQDSYNEQFF. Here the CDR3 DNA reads TGTGCCAGCAGTTACGACCAGGACTCCTACAATGAGCAGTTCTTC.

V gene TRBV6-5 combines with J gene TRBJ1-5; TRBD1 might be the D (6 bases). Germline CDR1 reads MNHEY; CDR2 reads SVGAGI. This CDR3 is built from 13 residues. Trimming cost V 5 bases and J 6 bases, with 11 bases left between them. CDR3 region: CASSDGQFQPQHF. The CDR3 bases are TGTGCCAGCAGTGATGGACAGTTTCAGCCCCAGCATTTT.

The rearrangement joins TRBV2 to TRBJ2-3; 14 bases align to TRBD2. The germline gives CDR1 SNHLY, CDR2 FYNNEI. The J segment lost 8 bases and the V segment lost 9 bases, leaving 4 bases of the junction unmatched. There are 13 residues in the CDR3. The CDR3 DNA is TGTGCCAGGGGACTAGCGGGAGAGGGTACGCAGTATTTT. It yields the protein CARGLAGEGTQYF.

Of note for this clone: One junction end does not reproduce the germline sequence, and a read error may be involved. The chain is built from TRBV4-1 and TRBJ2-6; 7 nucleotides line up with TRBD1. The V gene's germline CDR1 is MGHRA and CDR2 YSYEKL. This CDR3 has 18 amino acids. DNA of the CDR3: TGCGCCAGCAGCCGACAGACAGGGACCCCCTCTGGGGCCAACGGCCTGACTTTC. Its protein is CASSRQTGTPSGANGLTF.

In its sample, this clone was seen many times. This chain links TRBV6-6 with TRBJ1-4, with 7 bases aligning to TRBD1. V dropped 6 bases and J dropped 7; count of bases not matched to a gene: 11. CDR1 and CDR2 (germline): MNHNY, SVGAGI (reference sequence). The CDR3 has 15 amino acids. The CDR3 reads CASSPRTGTLEKLFF. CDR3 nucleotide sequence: TGTGCCAGCAGCCCCCGGACAGGCACACTTGAAAAACTGTTTTTT.

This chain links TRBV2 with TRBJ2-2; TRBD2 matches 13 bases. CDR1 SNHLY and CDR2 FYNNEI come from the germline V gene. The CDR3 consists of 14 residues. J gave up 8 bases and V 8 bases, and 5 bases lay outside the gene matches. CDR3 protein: CASSGLAGEGELFF. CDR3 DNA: TGTGCCAGCTCCGGACTAGCGGGAGAAGGGGAGCTGTTTTTT.

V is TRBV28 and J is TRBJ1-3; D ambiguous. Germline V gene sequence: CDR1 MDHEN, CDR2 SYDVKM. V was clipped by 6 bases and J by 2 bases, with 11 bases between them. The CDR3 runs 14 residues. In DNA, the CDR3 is TGTGCCAGCAGCCTATCCCGCCCTGGAAACACCATATATTTT. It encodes CASSLSRPGNTIYF.

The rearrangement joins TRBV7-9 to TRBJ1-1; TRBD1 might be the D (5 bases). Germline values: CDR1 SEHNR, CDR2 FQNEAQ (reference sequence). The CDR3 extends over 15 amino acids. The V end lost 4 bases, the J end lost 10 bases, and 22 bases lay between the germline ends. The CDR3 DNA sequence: TGTGCCAGCAGCTCCGGACAAAGTCTACTCAGAGGAGCTTTCTTT. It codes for CASSSGQSLLRGAFF.

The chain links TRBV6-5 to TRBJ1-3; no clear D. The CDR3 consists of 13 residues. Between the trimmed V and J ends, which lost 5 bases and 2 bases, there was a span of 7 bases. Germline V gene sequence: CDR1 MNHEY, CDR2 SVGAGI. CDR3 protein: CASSRQAGNTIYF. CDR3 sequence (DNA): TGTGCCAGCAGTCGTCAGGCTGGAAACACCATATATTTT.